Following are 8 T cell receptor beta chains from one sample sequenced in a study of OX40 agonist ivuxolimab in advanced cancers. The library was built by means of the immunoSEQ multiplex PCR assay. The source is immuneACCESS, and TCRdb retained only in-frame sequences with V and J called. Part of the clones is not carried over; for the studies checked, unresolved V genes explain less than half of this, and the remainder is unexplained. A total of about 100,000 clones appear in this sample, around 90% of them only once. The ten largest make up about 0.49% of the sample. The specimen was CD4+ or CD8+ T cells sorted from blood, collected in a trial of the OX40 agonist ivuxolimab. The source of these receptors is an adult with an advanced solid tumor such as melanoma, head and neck, liver or kidney cancer.

The CDR3 DNA sequence: TGTGCCAGTAGTATAGATCCATCCGGGGAGCTGTTTTTT. Amino acid sequence: CASSIDPSGELFF. V usage is TRBV19 and J usage is TRBJ2-2; D gene ambiguous. There are 13 residues in the CDR3. In germline, CDR1 is LNHDA, CDR2 SQIVND (reference sequence). V dropped 0 bases and J dropped 6 bases, with 5 bases sitting between them.

The rearrangement uses TRBV4-1 and TRBJ2-5; D gene ambiguous. The germline V and J ends were trimmed by 0 bases and 4 bases, with 3 bases remaining between them. CDR1 MGHRA and CDR2 YSYEKL come from the germline V gene. This CDR3 is 12 amino acids long. The CDR3 protein is CASSQDLETQYF. The CDR3 DNA sequence: TGCGCCAGCAGCCAAGATCTAGAGACCCAGTACTTC.

This chain's CDR3 is CASTDGTVTEQYF. In DNA form, the CDR3 reads TGTGCCAGCACCGACGGGACAGTTACCGAGCAGTACTTC. The chain carries TRBV6-6 and TRBJ2-7; TRBD1 agrees at 7 bases. The junction had 9 bases not matched to a gene; V was cut back by 7 bases and J by 6 bases. CDR3 length: 13 amino acids. Germline V gives CDR1 MNHNY, CDR2 SVGAGI (reference sequence).

CDR3 loop: CASSPRDEGSRYGYTF. As DNA, the CDR3 is TGTGCCAGCAGCCCGCGGGACGAAGGTTCGCGCTATGGCTACACCTTC. The chain links TRBV7-8 to TRBJ1-2; a weak D match, TRBD1 (5 bases). Germline CDR1 reads SGHVS; CDR2 reads FQNEAQ. The V and J ends lost 5 bases and 4 bases respectively, with 20 bases between them. This CDR3 is built from 16 residues.

This chain joins TRBV7-9 and TRBJ2-5; the D gene is possibly TRBD2 (5 bases). Trimming removed 8 bases from V and 5 bases from J, with 18 bases in between. In germline, CDR1 is SEHNR, CDR2 FQNEAQ (reference sequence). The CDR3 runs to 14 residues. CDR3 in amino acids: CASAKVEAGETQYF. The CDR3 DNA is TGTGCCAGCGCTAAGGTCGAGGCGGGTGAGACCCAGTACTTC.

The CDR3 loop is CASRKVRDDEQYF. CDR3 bases: TGTGCCAGCAGAAAGGTGCGCGACGACGAGCAGTACTTC. The chain recombines TRBV6-1 with TRBJ2-7; D is unresolved. Germline CDR1 and CDR2: MNHNS and SASEGT. V was trimmed by 6 bases and J by 5 bases, leaving 14 bases between them. The CDR3 loop spans 13 amino acids.

This chain connects TRBV7-9 to TRBJ2-7; TRBD2 is a possible D gene (6 bases). The CDR3 spans 14 residues. CDR1 and CDR2 (germline): SEHNR, FQNEAQ (reference sequence). With 3 bases removed from V and 2 bases from J, the gap between germline ends came to 11 bases. CDR3 in amino acids: CASSLGERAYEQYF. CDR3 coding DNA: TGTGCCAGCAGCTTGGGGGAGCGGGCCTACGAGCAGTACTTC.

This clone was seen a few times. The chain uses TRBV7-2 and TRBJ1-2; 9 bases are shared with TRBD1. V lost 5 bases to trimming and J lost 8 bases; unmatched junction nucleotides: 6. Germline values: CDR1 SGHTA, CDR2 FQGNSA. The CDR3 is made up of 13 amino acids. The CDR3 loop is CASSPNRGQGYTF. DNA of the CDR3: TGTGCCAGCAGCCCTAACAGGGGGCAAGGCTACACCTTC. The whole variable domain, remainder taken from reference TRBV7-2 and TRBJ1-2, is GAGVSQSPSNKVTEKGKDVELRCDPISGHTALYWYRQSLGQGLEFLIYFQGNSAPDKSGLPSDRFSAERTGGSVSTLTIQRTQQEDSAVYLCASSPNRGQGYTFGSGTRLTVV.